A selection of T cell receptor beta chains follows, all from one sample in a study of graft-versus-host responses after intestinal transplantation. Assay: immunoSEQ multiplex PCR; the TCRdb copy retains only in-frame clones and omits some. Found here are nearly 20,000 clones, approximately 86% of them singletons; the top ten hold 9.4%. This specimen consisted of PBMCs, obtained approximately 240 days after intestinal transplant. These receptors all come from a human patient who received an intestinal transplant, so some T cells may come from the graft donor. Each CDR3 is given with its conserved first and last residue. A D gene is named only where the DNA matches it firmly. Where a row states a size, it is once, few, many or the class of an expanded clone; other rows omit it.

D,J,V,size,CDR3,DNA
-,TRBJ1-2,TRBV10-1,-,CASSERGRGGYTF,TGCGCCAGCAGTGAGCGGGGGCGGGGGGGCTACACCTTC
-,TRBJ2-7,TRBV5-6,-,CASSLGQGGGYEQYF,TGTGCCAGCAGCTTGGGACAGGGCGGAGGGTACGAGCAGTACTTC
TRBD1,TRBJ2-3,TRBV6-1,-,CASRAGQGGTDTQYF,TGTGCCAGCAGGGCTGGACAGGGGGGAACAGATACGCAGTATTTT
TRBD2,TRBJ2-3,TRBV4-1,-,CASSQDQGLAGGDLDTDTQYF,TGCGCCAGCAGCCAAGATCAAGGGCTAGCGGGGGGCGACCTGGACACAGATACGCAGTATTTT
-,TRBJ2-1,TRBV7-8,-,CASSLGQAYNEQFF,TGTGCCAGCAGCTTAGGTCAAGCATACAATGAGCAGTTCTTC
-,TRBJ1-1,TRBV4-1,-,CASSQDWYAGEAFF,TGCGCCAGCAGCCAAGATTGGTACGCGGGTGAAGCTTTCTTT
TRBD2,TRBJ2-1,TRBV7-9,-,CASSSWAGVGNEQFF,TGTGCCAGCAGCTCTTGGGCGGGGGTTGGTAATGAGCAGTTCTTC
-,TRBJ2-7,TRBV7-8,once,CASSFTGTVYEQYF,TGTGCCAGCAGCTTTACGGGAACGGTCTACGAGCAGTACTTC
-,TRBJ1-5,TRBV19,-,CASSIRQSNQPQHF,TGTGCCAGTAGTATTAGACAAAGCAATCAGCCCCAGCATTTT
-,TRBJ1-2,TRBV7-9,-,CASSLDDRSYYGYTF,TGTGCCAGCAGCTTAGACGACAGGTCTTACTATGGCTACACCTTC
TRBD1,TRBJ1-2,TRBV14,-,CASSQGTGGSYGYTF,TGTGCCAGCAGCCAAGGGACAGGGGGCTCCTATGGCTACACCTTC
TRBD2,TRBJ2-3,TRBV2,-,CASSGRDYTDTQYF,TGTGCCAGCAGTGGCCGGGACTACACAGATACGCAGTATTTT
-,TRBJ1-1,TRBV10-3,-,CAISESTSPVGNTEAFF,TGTGCCATCAGTGAGTCGACATCCCCGGTTGGGAACACTGAAGCTTTCTTT
-,TRBJ1-1,TRBV29-1,-,CSVEGGQWNTEAFF,TGCAGCGTTGAAGGTGGGCAGTGGAACACTGAAGCTTTCTTT
-,TRBJ2-1,TRBV2,-,CASVGLAPDEQFF,TGTGCCAGCGTGGGCCTCGCCCCCGATGAGCAGTTCTTC
-,TRBJ2-6,TRBV13,-,CASVGAWASGANVLTF,TGTGCCAGCGTAGGGGCCTGGGCCTCTGGGGCCAACGTCCTGACTTTC
-,TRBJ2-7,TRBV19,once,CATRQAYEQYF,TGTGCCACCCGACAGGCCTACGAGCAGTACTTC
-,TRBJ2-1,TRBV25-1,-,CASGPQGAVDEQFF,TGTGCCAGCGGTCCACAGGGAGCAGTTGATGAGCAGTTCTTC
-,TRBJ2-3,TRBV27,-,CASRGSTDTQYF,TGTGCCAGCAGGGGTAGCACAGATACGCAGTATTTT
-,TRBJ1-5,TRBV2,-,CASSGQRGSNQPQHF,TGTGCCAGCAGTGGGCAACGGGGAAGCAATCAGCCCCAGCATTTT
-,TRBJ1-4,TRBV5-4,-,CASSLQGEKLFF,TGTGCCAGCAGCTTGCAGGGTGAAAAACTGTTTTTT
-,TRBJ1-1,TRBV5-4,-,CASSLQENTEAFF,TGTGCCAGCAGTTTACAGGAGAACACTGAAGCTTTCTTT
-,TRBJ1-4,TRBV6-6,-,CASSYPGADEKLFF,TGTGCCAGCAGTTACCCGGGGGCTGATGAAAAACTGTTTTTT
-,TRBJ2-5,TRBV7-8,-,CASSLEVSQETQYF,TGTGCCAGCAGCTTAGAGGTCAGTCAAGAGACCCAGTACTTC
-,TRBJ2-1,TRBV2,-,CASKIKLDEQFF,TGTGCCAGCAAAATAAAACTCGATGAGCAGTTCTTC
-,TRBJ2-7,TRBV7-9,-,CASSLGAAHEQYF,TGTGCCAGCAGCCTCGGTGCGGCCCACGAGCAGTACTTC
-,TRBJ1-1,TRBV12-5,-,CASGPDWDTEAFF,TGTGCTAGTGGCCCGGATTGGGACACTGAAGCTTTCTTT
TRBD1,TRBJ2-1,TRBV6-9,-,CASSYSDRGANEQFF,TGTGCCAGCAGTTACTCCGACAGGGGAGCCAATGAGCAGTTCTTC
-,TRBJ2-2,TRBV27,-,CASSPRTVAGELFF,TGTGCCAGCAGTCCGCGGACAGTCGCCGGGGAGCTGTTTTTT
-,TRBJ2-1,TRBV19,-,CASSRALVDEQFF,TGTGCCAGTAGTAGGGCCTTGGTCGATGAGCAGTTCTTC
-,TRBJ2-6,TRBV6-5,-,CASSVQLSGANVLTF,TGTGCCAGCAGTGTACAACTCTCTGGGGCCAACGTCCTGACTTTC